The 18 T cell receptor beta chains reported below all come from one sample, sequenced in a study of shared clonotypes between healthy human individuals. Profiled with immunoSEQ multiplex PCR; TCRdb holds only in-frame clones, not every one. The table has some 1 million clones, about 76% seen once; the top ten hold roughly 1.4%. What was sequenced was memory CD4+ T cells sorted from blood. The subset: CD45RA-negative fraction. All receptors come from a man between 18 and 35 years old in good health.

The table lists this clone with a count of one. This chain connects TRBV27 to TRBJ2-3, with D possibly being TRBD1 (6 bases). The CDR3 sequence is 15 residues long. The germline V gene encodes CDR1 MNHEY and CDR2 SMNVEV (reference sequence). Trimming pared 5 bases from V and 4 bases from J, leaving 16 bases between. Here the CDR3 DNA reads TGTGCCAGCAGTCCCTGGACAGTCGGGGCAGATACGCAGTATTTT. It translates to CASSPWTVGADTQYF.

The chain joins TRBV4-2 to TRBJ2-1; tentatively, D is TRBD1 (5 bases). Germline values: CDR1 LGHNA, CDR2 YNFKEQ. This CDR3 region has 15 residues. The germline V and J ends were trimmed by 0 bases and 5 bases, with 11 bases remaining between them. The CDR3 loop reads CASSQEGLTDNEQFF. For the CDR3, the DNA is TGTGCCAGCAGCCAAGAGGGGCTGACTGACAATGAGCAGTTCTTC.

This clone was counted a few times. The genes are TRBV1 and TRBJ1-5. TRBV1 represents a pseudogene. This CDR3 contains 14 residues. The CDR3 is CTSSQCTSNQPQHF. DNA for the CDR3: TGCACCAGCAGCCAGTGCACTAGCAATCAGCCCCAGCATTTT.

A word on this clone: This likely traces to a read error, being one base from a far larger clone. The V and J genes are TRBV10-1 and TRBJ2-3; 8 nucleotides match TRBD2. Germline values: CDR1 WNHNN, CDR2 SYGVQD (reference sequence). Trimming removed 3 bases from V and 4 bases from J; junction bases left unmatched: 3. The CDR3 is 14 residues long. The CDR3 reads CASSDGGAPDTQYF. CDR3 coding DNA: TGCGCCAGCAGTGACGGGGGGGCCCCAGATACGCAGTATTTT.

This clone was counted only a few times. J is TRBJ1-4 and V is TRBV30; D remains unclear. The CDR3 loop spans 12 amino acids. V was trimmed by 4 bases and J by 7 bases, leaving 10 bases between them. In germline, CDR1 is GTSNPN, CDR2 SVGIG (reference sequence). DNA of the CDR3: TGTGCCTGGACTGAAGTAGGTGAAAAACTGTTTTTT. Amino acids: CAWTEVGEKLFF.

The chain combines TRBV18 with TRBJ2-5, with D unclear. This CDR3 has 13 amino acids. Looked up from germline, CDR1 is KGHSH and CDR2 is LQKENI. V lost 4 bases and J 1 base, leaving 7 bases between the germline ends. In DNA, the CDR3 is TGTGCCAGCTCACAGAGAAGCCAAGAGACCCAGTACTTC. Its translation: CASSQRSQETQYF.

This clone has only a few counts. V is TRBV11-2 and J is TRBJ2-7, with D maybe TRBD2 (5 bases). The CDR3 runs 15 residues. V dropped 1 base and J dropped 4 bases, with 14 bases sitting between them. From germline, CDR1 is SGHAT and CDR2 FQNNGV. The CDR3 loop reads CASSLGGHQSYEQYF. CDR3 bases: TGTGCCAGCAGCTTAGGAGGGCACCAGTCTTACGAGCAGTACTTC.

The chain joins TRBV6-6 to TRBJ2-3; 8 nucleotides line up with TRBD1. Germline lookup yields CDR1 MNHNY and CDR2 SVGAGI (reference sequence). Trimming took 6 bases from V and 12 from J; bases not matched to a gene: 8. The CDR3 is made up of 12 amino acids. The CDR3 here is CASSPGQGFQYF. In nucleotides, the CDR3 is TGTGCCAGCAGCCCCGGACAGGGCTTCCAGTATTTT.

This clone was counted between two and nine times. In the same sample, other DNA sequences code for this CDR3. The chain couples TRBV10-3 to TRBJ1-5, with D hard to call. CDR3 length: 14 residues. CDR1 and CDR2 from the germline V gene are ENHRY and SYGVKD. The V and J ends lost 0 bases and 0 bases respectively, with 3 bases between them. The CDR3 DNA sequence: TGTGCCATCAGTGAGTCAGGTAGCAATCAGCCCCAGCATTTT. Its protein product is CAISESGSNQPQHF.

In nucleotides, the CDR3 is TGTGCCAGCAGCTTAACCCCACTAGCGGGGGGTCACAATGAGCAGTTCTTC. It is translated as CASSLTPLAGGHNEQFF. The rearrangement joins TRBV7-6 to TRBJ2-1, with 12 positions matching TRBD2. V gave up 2 bases and J gave up 5 bases; unmatched junction bases: 7. This CDR3 contains 17 residues. The germline V gene has CDR1 SGHVS and CDR2 FNYEAQ.

The rearrangement joins TRBV6-6 to TRBJ1-5, with a weak D call TRBD1 (5 bases). The germline gives CDR1 MNHNY, CDR2 SVGAGI (reference sequence). Trimming left V 5 bases short and J 2 bases short, with 16 bases between. The CDR3 is made up of 16 amino acids. CDR3 loop: CASSQQTPGGNQPQHF. CDR3 nucleotide sequence: TGTGCCAGCAGTCAACAAACGCCGGGGGGCAATCAGCCCCAGCATTTT.

The rearrangement joins TRBV5-6 to TRBJ2-5; D possibly corresponds to TRBD1 (6 bases). This CDR3 comprises 15 residues. Germline loops: CDR1 SGHDT, CDR2 YYEEEE. Trimming removed 3 bases from V and 3 bases from J, with 15 bases in between. The CDR3 loop reads CASSYRRGGKETQYF. The CDR3 region has the DNA TGTGCCAGCAGCTACCGTCGAGGGGGAAAAGAGACCCAGTACTTC.

A note on this clone: This may be a read error: a much more frequent sequence differs by one nucleotide. The chain has TRBV10-2 and TRBJ1-5; D is perhaps TRBD1 (6 bases). This CDR3 spans 16 amino acids. From germline, CDR1 is WSHSY and CDR2 SAAADI. The CDR3 sequence is CASSEETGMSNQLQHF. CDR3 bases: TGCGCCAGCAGTGAAGAGACAGGCATGAGCAATCAGCTCCAGCATTTT.

The V call is TRBV19, the J call TRBJ2-7, with TRBD1 matching over 7 bases. The germline V gene has CDR1 LNHDA and CDR2 SQIVND (reference sequence). CDR3 length: 13 amino acids. The CDR3 sequence: CAEEGAPPYEQYF. CDR3 DNA sequence: TGTGCAGAAGAGGGGGCACCCCCCTACGAGCAGTACTTC.

This rearrangement joins TRBV7-9 to TRBJ2-1, with D unresolved. V lost 3 bases and J 9 bases, leaving 12 bases between the germline ends. Germline lookup yields CDR1 SEHNR and CDR2 FQNEAQ (reference sequence). The CDR3 has 13 residues. The CDR3 is CASSLSSHGEQFF. Here the CDR3 DNA reads TGTGCCAGCAGCTTGTCTAGTCACGGTGAGCAGTTCTTC.

The sample holds one count of this clone. V is TRBV6-6 and J is TRBJ2-7; 8 bases line up with TRBD2. Germline CDR1 MNHNY, CDR2 SVGAGI (reference sequence). The V gene end was trimmed by 4 bases and the J gene end by 4 bases; junction bases not matched to a gene: 9. CDR3 length: 15 amino acids. CDR3 in DNA: TGTGCCAGCAGTTCGATAGAGCGGGGGAATTACGAGCAGTACTTC. Its protein product is CASSSIERGNYEQYF.

The rearrangement uses TRBV4-3 and TRBJ1-2, with TRBD1 as a possible D gene (6 bases). The CDR3 runs 15 residues. V dropped 0 bases and J dropped 0 bases, with 8 bases sitting between them. CDR1 is LGHNA, CDR2 YSLEER, per germline. The CDR3 loop is CASSQEGGANYGYTF. The CDR3 nucleotides are TGCGCCAGCAGCCAAGAGGGGGGCGCTAACTATGGCTACACCTTC.

About this clone itself: The junction differs from germline at one of its ends, possibly a read error. V gene TRBV20-1 combines with J gene TRBJ2-1; TRBD1 is a possible D gene (5 bases). The CDR3 is 11 residues long. Germline CDR1 reads DFQATT; CDR2 reads SNEGSKA (reference sequence). CDR3 sequence (DNA): TGCAGTGCGGCAGGGTACAGTGAGCAGTTCTTC. The encoded protein is CSAAGYSEQFF.